Listed here are 13 T cell receptor beta chains from one sample, sequenced in a study of T cells in Graves' hyperthyroidism and ophthalmopathy. RNA transcripts gave rise to amplified TCR beta CDR3 regions. An initial round of RT-PCR targeting the TCR CDR3 relied on the HTBI primer set. From the multiplex PCR reads, TCRdb called clonotypes with MiXCR, one entry per CDR3 protein. The table shows some 440,000 distinct CDR3 sequences, with approximately 14% occurring only once. Material: blood. These receptors all come from a woman between 18 and 30 years old with Graves' hyperthyroidism.

The chain uses TRBV6-1 and TRBJ2-1; D may be TRBD2 (5 bases). The CDR3 loop spans 13 amino acids. CDR1 and CDR2 (germline): MNHNS, SASEGT. V lost 4 bases and J 7 bases, leaving 11 bases between the germline ends. CDR3: CASSGPGENEQFF. CDR3 nucleotide sequence: TGTGCCAGCAGTGGACCCGGGGAGAATGAGCAGTTCTTC.

Comment on this clonotype: This sequence may be a read error, since a much larger clone differs from it by one base. The chain couples TRBV12-3 or TRBV12-4 to TRBJ2-7; a weak D match, TRBD2 (5 bases). This CDR3 comprises 16 residues. The CDR3, as DNA: TGTGCCAGCGGTTTCAGCCCAGCGGTCTCGACCTACGAGCAGTACTTC. It codes for CASGFSPAVSTYEQYF.

This clonotype was found many times. The genes are TRBV6-1 and TRBJ1-2; tentatively, D is TRBD1 (5 bases). Trimming shortened V by 6 bases and J by 3 bases, and 14 bases separated the two germline ends. CDR3 size: 14 residues. Germline CDR1 is MNHNS and CDR2 is SASEGT. CDR3 sequence reads: CASRAGGGDYGYTF. The CDR3 DNA follows: TGTGCCAGCAGAGCGGGGGGAGGGGACTATGGCTACACCTTC.

This chain joins TRBV4-2 and TRBJ2-7, with 8 bases fitting TRBD1. This CDR3 comprises 14 residues. Germline CDR1 and CDR2: LGHNA and YNFKEQ. V shed 1 base and J 4 bases; nucleotides not matched to a gene: 3. CDR3 loop: CASSQGTGYYEQYF. CDR3 sequence (DNA): TGTGCCAGCAGCCAAGGGACAGGGTATTACGAGCAGTACTTC.

This rearrangement joins TRBV29-1 to TRBJ2-2, with TRBD2 matching 14 bases. V dropped 6 bases and J dropped 4; count of bases not matched to a gene: 7. The germline V gene encodes CDR1 SQVTM and CDR2 ANQGSEA. The CDR3 is made up of 16 amino acids. CDR3 sequence: CSVPGTSGGRTGELFF. The CDR3 nucleotides read TGCAGCGTCCCCGGGACTAGCGGGGGACGCACCGGGGAGCTGTTTTTT.

About this clonotype itself: This may be a read error: a much more frequent sequence differs by one nucleotide. The V gene is TRBV9, the J gene TRBJ1-2; D uncertain. V was cut by 1 base and J by 12 bases, with 16 bases left in between. Germline V lookup: CDR1 SGDLS, CDR2 YYNGEE. The CDR3 contains 13 residues. The CDR3 DNA sequence: TGTGCCAGCAGCGTAACGGATACCTACGGCCACACCTTC. This encodes CASSVTDTYGHTF.

This clonotype has ten or more counts. The V and J genes are TRBV2 and TRBJ2-7; TRBD2 matches at 8 bases. The CDR3 length is 20 residues. V shed 5 bases and J 3 bases; nucleotides not matched to a gene: 24. Germline V gene data show CDR1 as SNHLY and CDR2 as FYNNEI. CDR3 protein: CASSIRRAISGARKLYEQYF. CDR3 in DNA: TGTGCCAGCAGTATCCGCCGGGCGATTAGCGGGGCCCGTAAGCTCTACGAGCAGTACTTC.

This clonotype came up many times. The rearrangement uses TRBV6-1 and TRBJ1-2, with a tentative D call TRBD1 (5 bases). V was pared by 6 bases and J by 3 bases, with 23 bases between. CDR1 is MNHNS and CDR2 is SASEGT in the germline V gene. There are 17 residues in the CDR3. The DNA of the CDR3 is TGTGCCAGCAGCCGAAATTCCCTTCTTCGGGGGGACTATGGCTACACCTTC. This gives the protein CASSRNSLLRGDYGYTF.

The chain combines TRBV2 with TRBJ2-2; no clear D gene. V lost 3 bases and J 9 bases, leaving 8 bases between the germline ends. The germline CDR1 and CDR2 sequences are SNHLY and FYNNEI. The length of the CDR3 is 12 residues. CDR3 in amino acids: CASSDPGRELFF. CDR3 DNA: TGTGCCAGCAGTGATCCGGGCCGGGAGCTGTTTTTT.

This clonotype was detected only a few times. V is TRBV19 and J is TRBJ2-2; D is perhaps TRBD1 (6 bases). Germline CDR1 and CDR2: LNHDA and SQIVND (reference sequence). Trimming removed 3 bases from V and 12 bases from J, with 23 bases in between. This CDR3 region has 16 residues. The DNA for the CDR3 is TGTGCCAGTAGTATCCCCCCCCCGCCCTCGAGGGGGAAGCTGTTTTTT. Translated: CASSIPPPPSRGKLFF.

This clonotype was found many times. The chain carries TRBV6-6 and TRBJ2-1; the D is unclear. V lost 0 bases to trimming and J lost 9 bases, with 9 bases between them. The CDR3 spans 13 residues. CDR1 and CDR2 (germline): MNHNY, SVGAGI (reference sequence). DNA of the CDR3: TGTGCCAGCAGTTACTCGGGTGGTTTTGAGCAGTTCTTC. Protein sequence: CASSYSGGFEQFF.

On this clonotype itself: Compared with germline, one end of the junction differs, possibly owing to a read error. This chain joins TRBV9 and TRBJ2-3; unclear D gene. Germline loops: CDR1 SGDLS, CDR2 YYNGEE. This CDR3 contains 12 residues. The CDR3 protein is CARSVVGDTQYF. The CDR3 nucleotides are TGTGCCAGAAGCGTAGTCGGAGATACGCAGTATTTT.

The V gene is TRBV9, the J gene TRBJ1-4, with 7 bases fitting TRBD1. J lost 13 bases, V lost 0 bases, and 12 bases had no gene match. The CDR3 covers 15 residues. The V gene's germline CDR1 is SGDLS and CDR2 YYNGEE. The CDR3 DNA reads as TGTGCCAGCAGCGTAGGTGGTACAGGGGAAGGCAGACTGTTTTTT. Translated: CASSVGGTGEGRLFF.